This is a list of T cell receptor beta chains from one sample in a study of blood T cell repertoires in COVID-19. Produced via immunoSEQ multiplex PCR; TCRdb's table is partial and in-frame only. The repertoire holds about 120,000 clones, approximately 85% seen once, with over 1.2% in the top ten. What was sequenced was peripheral blood. Receptor source: a middle-aged man with acute or convalescent COVID-19. CDR3s include the opening cysteine and the closing phenylalanine or tryptophan. The D gene is left open where the match is weak. Some rows mark clone size as missing; the rest say once, few, many or name a class of expanded clone.

clone_size | j_call | d_call | v_call | cdr3_nt | cdr3_aa
. | TRBJ1-2 | TRBD1 | TRBV5-6 | TGTGCCAGCAGCTCAGGACAGGACTACTATGGCTACACCTTC | CASSSGQDYYGYTF
. | TRBJ1-1 | . | TRBV10-3 | TGTGCCATCAGTGAGGCAGGGGTACGCACTGAAGCTTTCTTT | CAISEAGVRTEAFF
once | TRBJ2-7 | . | TRBV5-5 | TGTGCCAGCAGCTTGGGACCTCAGGTGAGCTCCTACGAGCAGTACTTC | CASSLGPQVSSYEQYF
. | TRBJ2-7 | TRBD2 | TRBV6-5 | TGTGCCAGCAGACTAGCGGGGAAAAACGGTGAGCAGTACTTC | CASRLAGKNGEQYF
once | TRBJ1-4 | TRBD1 | TRBV2 | TGTGCCAGCAGAGAACCGGGACAGGGTGGGGAGGATGAAAAACTGTTTTTT | CASREPGQGGEDEKLFF
. | TRBJ2-5 | . | TRBV7-2 | TGTGCCAGCAGCTTTCAGGCCCAAGAGACCCAGTACTTC | CASSFQAQETQYF
. | TRBJ1-6 | TRBD1 | TRBV3-1/TRBV3-2 | TGTGCCAGCAGTCACAGGGGCTCACCCCTCCACTTT | CASSHRGSPLHF
. | TRBJ2-1 | . | TRBV18 | TGTGCCAGCTCCCCACGACGGGACAATGAGCAGTTCTTC | CASSPRRDNEQFF
. | TRBJ1-2 | . | TRBV5-4 | TGTGCCAGCAGTTTCAAACCGGGAGAAGTAGGTGGCTACACCTTC | CASSFKPGEVGGYTF
. | TRBJ2-5 | TRBD1 | TRBV19 | TGTGCCAGCCAGACAGGGCCTCAAGAGACCCAGTACTTC | CASQTGPQETQYF
. | TRBJ1-2 | TRBD1 | TRBV10-3 | TGTGCCATCAGTGAGGGGGACAGGTTCTATGGCTACACCTTC | CAISEGDRFYGYTF
. | TRBJ2-7 | TRBD2 | TRBV5-5 | TGTGCCAGCAGCTTGGGACTAGCGGGAGTCTACGAGCAGTACTTC | CASSLGLAGVYEQYF
. | TRBJ2-1 | TRBD2 | TRBV10-2 | TGCGCCAGCAGTTGGACTAGCGGGTGGGACAATGAGCAGTTCTTC | CASSWTSGWDNEQFF
few | TRBJ1-2 | TRBD1 | TRBV6-5 | TGTGCCAGCAATACCGGGACAGGGGTAGGCTACACCTTC | CASNTGTGVGYTF
. | TRBJ1-2 | . | TRBV30 | TGTGCCTGGAGTCGACAGAACTATGGCTACACCTTC | CAWSRQNYGYTF
. | TRBJ1-1 | . | TRBV7-6 | TGTGCCAGCAGCTTAACAGATCAAGTAAACACTGAAGCTTTCTTT | CASSLTDQVNTEAFF
. | TRBJ1-1 | . | TRBV29-1 | TGCAGCGTTGGGAGGGGGAACACTGAAGCTTTCTTT | CSVGRGNTEAFF